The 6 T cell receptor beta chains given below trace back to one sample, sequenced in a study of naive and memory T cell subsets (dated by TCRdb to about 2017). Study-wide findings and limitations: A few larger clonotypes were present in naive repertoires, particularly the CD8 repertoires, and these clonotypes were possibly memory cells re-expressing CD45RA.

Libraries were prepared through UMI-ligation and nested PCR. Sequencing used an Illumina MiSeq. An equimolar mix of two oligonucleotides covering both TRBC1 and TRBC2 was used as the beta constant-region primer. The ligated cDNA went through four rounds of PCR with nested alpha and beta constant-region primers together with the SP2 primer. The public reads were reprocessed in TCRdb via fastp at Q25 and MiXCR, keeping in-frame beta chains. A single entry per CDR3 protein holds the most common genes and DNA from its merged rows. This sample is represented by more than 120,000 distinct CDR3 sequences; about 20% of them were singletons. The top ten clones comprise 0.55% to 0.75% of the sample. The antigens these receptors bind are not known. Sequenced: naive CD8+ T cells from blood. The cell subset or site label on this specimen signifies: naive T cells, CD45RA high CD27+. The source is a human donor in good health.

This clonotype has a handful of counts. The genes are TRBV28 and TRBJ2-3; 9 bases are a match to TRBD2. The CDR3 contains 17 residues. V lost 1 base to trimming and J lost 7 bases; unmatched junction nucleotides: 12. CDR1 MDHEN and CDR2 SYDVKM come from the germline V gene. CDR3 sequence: CASSLLGGRAIANTQYF. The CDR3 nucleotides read TGTGCCAGCAGTTTATTGGGCGGGAGGGCCATAGCGAATACGCAGTATTTT.

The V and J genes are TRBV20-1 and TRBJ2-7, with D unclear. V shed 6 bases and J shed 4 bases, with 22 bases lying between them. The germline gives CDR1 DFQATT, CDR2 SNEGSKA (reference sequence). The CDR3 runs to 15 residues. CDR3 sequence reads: CSALTGRVWGYEQYF. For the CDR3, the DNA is TGCAGTGCCCTGACGGGCCGGGTCTGGGGATACGAGCAGTACTTC.

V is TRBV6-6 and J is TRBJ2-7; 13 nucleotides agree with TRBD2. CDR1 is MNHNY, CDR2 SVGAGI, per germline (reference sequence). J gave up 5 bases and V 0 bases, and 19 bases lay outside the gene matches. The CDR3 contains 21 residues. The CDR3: CASSYSSTLNPGTSGDHEQYF. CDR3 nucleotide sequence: TGTGCCAGCAGTTACTCTTCGACCTTAAATCCTGGGACTAGCGGGGACCACGAGCAGTACTTC.

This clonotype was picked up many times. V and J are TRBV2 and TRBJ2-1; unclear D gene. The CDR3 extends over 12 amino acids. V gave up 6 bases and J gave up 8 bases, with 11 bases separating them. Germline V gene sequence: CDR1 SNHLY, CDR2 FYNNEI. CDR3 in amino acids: CASRATSDEQFF. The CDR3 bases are TGTGCCAGCAGGGCTACCTCGGATGAGCAGTTCTTC.

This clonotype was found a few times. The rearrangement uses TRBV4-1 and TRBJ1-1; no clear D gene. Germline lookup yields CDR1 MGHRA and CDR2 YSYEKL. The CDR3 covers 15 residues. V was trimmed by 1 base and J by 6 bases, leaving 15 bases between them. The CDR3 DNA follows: TGCGCCAGCAGCCAAGTATTGACACCGGGCGCTGAAGCTTTCTTT. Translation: CASSQVLTPGAEAFF.

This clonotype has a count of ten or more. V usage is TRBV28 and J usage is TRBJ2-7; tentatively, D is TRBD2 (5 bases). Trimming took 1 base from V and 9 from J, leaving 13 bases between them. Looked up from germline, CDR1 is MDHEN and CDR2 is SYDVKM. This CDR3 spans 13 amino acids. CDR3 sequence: CASSLLTRDRQYF. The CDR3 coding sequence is TGTGCCAGCAGTTTATTAACGAGGGATCGGCAGTACTTC.